These T cell receptor beta chains were read from a single sample in a study of cytomegalovirus exposure and HLA in healthy donors. Assay used: immunoSEQ multiplex PCR; TCRdb lists only in-frame clones, some missing. The profile covers 120,000 to 150,000 clones, with 80% appearing a single time and 2.9% taken by the ten largest. The sample taken for sequencing was PBMCs. The origin of the receptors is a woman in her thirties in good health and CMV-seronegative. Both conserved end residues are trimmed from each CDR3.

>TRBV2|TRBJ2-7
ASTSVRAWSSEQY
>TRBV9|TRBJ2-1
ASNTDRSSYNEQF
>TRBV18|TRBJ2-5
ASSGTGGRETQY
>TRBV19|TRBJ2-5
ASSIGTAQETQY
>TRBV7-9|TRBJ1-1
ASSLVADYTEAF
>TRBV2|TRBJ2-7
ASIEDRGHYEQY
>TRBV30|TRBJ1-4
ARRGGANEKLF
>TRBV19|TRBJ1-6
ASSIDKGVPLH
>TRBV6-5|TRBJ1-5
ASRTRGNNQPQH
>TRBV27|TRBJ2-3
ASSFAGLAAPPDTQY
>TRBV7-3|TRBJ2-1
ASSLGPDNEQF
>TRBV5-1|TRBJ1-2
ASSTGTHGYT
>TRBV21-1|TRBJ2-7
ARETGSYEQY
>TRBV6-1|TRBJ2-1
ASSAGDRGINEQF
>TRBV6-4|TRBJ2-7
ASPREGVHEQY
>TRBV27|TRBJ1-5
ASSHRKLTGGDQPQH
>TRBV25-1|TRBJ1-1
ASSATGSVKRAF
>TRBV6-5|TRBJ1-6
ASSYSGGDNSPLH
>TRBV30|TRBJ1-2
AWSVRRTGEGGYT
>TRBV18|TRBJ2-5
ASSPRAAGRETQY
>TRBV19|TRBJ2-5
ASSISGQGWETQY
>TRBV9|TRBJ1-2
ASSAYEGLDYGYT
>TRBV7-9|TRBJ1-4
ASSLKQGNEKLF
>TRBV7-3|TRBJ2-3
ASSSKRLAGGATDTQY
>TRBV6-6|TRBJ2-1
ASTGTGYNEQF
>TRBV5-1|TRBJ2-7
ASSLLTQGGYEQY
>TRBV2|TRBJ2-1
ASSPGLAGVDEQF
>TRBV27|TRBJ2-7
ATSVSAGTVSYEQY
>TRBV11-2|TRBJ1-2
ASSLDTGGFYGYT
>TRBV19|TRBJ2-7
ASSQTVSYEQY
>TRBV7-9|TRBJ1-1
ASSKGGVGDTEAF
>TRBV2|TRBJ1-2
ASRPGTGSYGYT
>TRBV6-1|TRBJ2-7
ASSEQYGEIYEQY
>TRBV6-5|TRBJ1-4
ASGNRGLGEKLF
>TRBV7-7|TRBJ2-2
ASSRGGATNTGELF
>TRBV2|TRBJ1-3
ASSDLRGPAGNTIY
>TRBV6-4|TRBJ2-3
ASSDSSGGAPDTQY
>TRBV11-2|TRBJ1-5
ASSLGQGYNQPQH
>TRBV5-1|TRBJ2-7
ASSLSGELIYEQY
>TRBV19|TRBJ2-7
ASSNRGRSYEQY
>TRBV4-1|TRBJ2-2
ASSPNSRGPPNTGELF
>TRBV5-4|TRBJ2-5
ASSFEETQY
>TRBV6-6|TRBJ1-4
ASSYGQGYEKLF
>TRBV29-1|TRBJ2-2
SARKMTGLYTGELF
>TRBV7-9|TRBJ2-1
ASSLLAGEENEQF
>TRBV18|TRBJ2-7
ASSQQSWKGYEQY
>TRBV6-5|-
ASSYSILGEQY
>TRBV5-8|TRBJ1-1
ASSFLSGNTEAF
>TRBV5-1|TRBJ2-2
ASSPAPGNTGELF
>TRBV11-2|TRBJ2-5
ASSLGRFPLQETQY
>TRBV5-1|TRBJ2-6
ASSGTGLSGANVLT
>TRBV2|TRBJ2-3
ASSQDRGSTDTQY
>TRBV12-5|TRBJ1-5
ASASQGYNQPQH
>TRBV5-1|TRBJ2-1
ASSDSGTGSYNEQF